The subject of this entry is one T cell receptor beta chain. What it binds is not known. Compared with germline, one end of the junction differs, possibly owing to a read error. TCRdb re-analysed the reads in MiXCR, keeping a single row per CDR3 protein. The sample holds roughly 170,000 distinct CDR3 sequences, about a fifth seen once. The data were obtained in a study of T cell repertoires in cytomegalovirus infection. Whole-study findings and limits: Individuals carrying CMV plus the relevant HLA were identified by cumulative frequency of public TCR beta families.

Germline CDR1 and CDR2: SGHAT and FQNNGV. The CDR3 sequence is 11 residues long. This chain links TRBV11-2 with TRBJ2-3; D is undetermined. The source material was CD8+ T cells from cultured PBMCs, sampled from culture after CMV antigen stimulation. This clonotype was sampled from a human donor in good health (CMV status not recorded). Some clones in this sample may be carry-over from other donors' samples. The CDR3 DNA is TGTGCCAGCATCTTAGGGAATACGCAGTATTTT. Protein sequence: CASILGNTQYF.